The clone carrying this T cell receptor beta chain was detected a few times. Antigen specificity is unknown. The data were obtained in a study of naive and memory T cell subsets. Germline assignment: CDR1 LNHNV and CDR2 YYDKDF (reference sequence). This CDR3 is built from 17 residues. The trim removed 3 bases at V and 5 bases at J, leaving 12 bases unmatched. Study-level points and caveats: In naive cells, over 95% of TCR sequences were seen only once. In CD4 and CD8 cells, diversity dropped from naive through EMRA. Naive repertoires, especially CD8, held a few larger clonotypes, possibly memory cells re-expressing CD45RA.

CMV status came from CD4+ T cell IFNgamma after overnight CMV lysate stimulation of fresh PBMCs. Four subsets defined by CD45RA and CD27 were sorted after CD3, CD4, CD8 and live/dead staining. Both TRBC1 and TRBC2 were covered by a beta constant-region primer of two equimolar oligonucleotides. Four rounds of PCR amplified the ligated cDNA using nested alpha and beta constant-region primers plus SP2. Each CDR3 protein gets one entry after TCRdb re-called the UMI-ligation and nested PCR reads with MiXCR. This sample has roughly 140,000 distinct CDR3 sequences; under 25% occur once, and the top ten carry about 0.57%.

Source material: naive CD8+ T cells from blood. This chain links TRBV15 with TRBJ2-2; 7 bases are shared with TRBD2. The receptor was isolated from a human donor in good health. CDR3 sequence: CATSSPSGSLGTGELFF. The CDR3 DNA is TGTGCCACCAGCAGCCCTAGCGGAAGTTTAGGGACCGGGGAGCTGTTTTTT.